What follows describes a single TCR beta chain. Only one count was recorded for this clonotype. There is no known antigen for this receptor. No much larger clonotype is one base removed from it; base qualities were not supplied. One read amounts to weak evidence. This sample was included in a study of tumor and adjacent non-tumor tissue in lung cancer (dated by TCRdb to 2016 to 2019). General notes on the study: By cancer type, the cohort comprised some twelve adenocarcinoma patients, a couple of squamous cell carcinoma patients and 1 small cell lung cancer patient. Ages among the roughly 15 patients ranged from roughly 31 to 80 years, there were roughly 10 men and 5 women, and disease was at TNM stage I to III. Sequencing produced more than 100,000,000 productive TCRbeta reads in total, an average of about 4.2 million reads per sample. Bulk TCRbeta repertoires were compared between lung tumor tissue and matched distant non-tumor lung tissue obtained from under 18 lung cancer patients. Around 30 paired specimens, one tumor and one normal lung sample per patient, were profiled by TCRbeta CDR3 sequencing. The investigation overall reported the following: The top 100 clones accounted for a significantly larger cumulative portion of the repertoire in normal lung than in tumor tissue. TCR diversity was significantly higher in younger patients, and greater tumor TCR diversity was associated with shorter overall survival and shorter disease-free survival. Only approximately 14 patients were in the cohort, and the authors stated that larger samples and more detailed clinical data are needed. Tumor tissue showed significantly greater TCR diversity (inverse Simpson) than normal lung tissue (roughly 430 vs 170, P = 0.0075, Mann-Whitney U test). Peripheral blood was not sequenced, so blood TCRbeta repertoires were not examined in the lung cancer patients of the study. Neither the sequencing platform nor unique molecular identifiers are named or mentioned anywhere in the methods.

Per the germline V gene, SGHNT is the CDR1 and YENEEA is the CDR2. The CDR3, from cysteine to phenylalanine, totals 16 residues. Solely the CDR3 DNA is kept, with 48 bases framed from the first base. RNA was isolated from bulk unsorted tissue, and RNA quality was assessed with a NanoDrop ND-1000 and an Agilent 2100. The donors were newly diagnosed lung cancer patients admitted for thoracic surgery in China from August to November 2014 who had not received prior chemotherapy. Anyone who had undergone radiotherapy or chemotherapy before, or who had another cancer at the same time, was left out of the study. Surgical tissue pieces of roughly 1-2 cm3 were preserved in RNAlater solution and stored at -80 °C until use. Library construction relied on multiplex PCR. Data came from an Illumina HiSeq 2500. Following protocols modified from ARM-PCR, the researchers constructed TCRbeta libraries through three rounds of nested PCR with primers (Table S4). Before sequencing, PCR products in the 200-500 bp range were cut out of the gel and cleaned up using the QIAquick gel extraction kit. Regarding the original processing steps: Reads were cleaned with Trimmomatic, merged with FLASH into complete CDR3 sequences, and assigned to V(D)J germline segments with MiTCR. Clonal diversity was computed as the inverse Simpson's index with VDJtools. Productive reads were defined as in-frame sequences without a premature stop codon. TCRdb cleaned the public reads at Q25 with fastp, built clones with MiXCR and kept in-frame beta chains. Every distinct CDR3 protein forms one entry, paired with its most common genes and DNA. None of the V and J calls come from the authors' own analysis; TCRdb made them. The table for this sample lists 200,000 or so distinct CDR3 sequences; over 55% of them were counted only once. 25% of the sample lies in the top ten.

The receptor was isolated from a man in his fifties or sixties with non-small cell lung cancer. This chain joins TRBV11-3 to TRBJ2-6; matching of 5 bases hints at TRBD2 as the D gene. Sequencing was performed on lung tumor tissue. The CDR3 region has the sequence CTNSLEGSSGANVLTF. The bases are TGTACCAACAGTCTAGAGGGCAGCTCTGGGGCCAACGTCCTGACTTTC.